Reported below is one T cell receptor (beta chain). Antigen specificity is unknown. TCRdb re-derived calls from the reads in MiXCR, one entry per CDR3 protein. The table includes more than 300,000 distinct CDR3 sequences, approximately 30% detected once. The data were taken from a study of T cell repertoires in cytomegalovirus infection. Study overall: Indications of both CMV infection and matching HLA type were provided by public TCR beta signatures.

Between the trimmed V and J ends, which lost 7 bases and 5 bases, there was a span of 14 bases. This CDR3 spans 13 amino acids. From germline, CDR1 is MNHEY and CDR2 SVGEGT. General study findings and limits: CMV-specific HLA-C-restricted TCR beta clonotypes dominated the ex vivo response.

The chain has TRBV6-2 or TRBV6-3 and TRBJ2-5, with D possibly matching TRBD2 (6 bases). The sequencing used cultured PBMCs, collected from culture after CMV antigen stimulation. This receptor was taken from a human donor in good health (CMV status not recorded). Some clones in this sample may be carry-over from other donors' samples. The CDR3 nucleotides read TGTGCCAGCATCCCGTCGGGGGTCGAGACCCAGTACTTC. Protein: CASIPSGVETQYF.